Below, 18 T cell receptor beta chains from the same sample are listed, as sequenced in a study of HIV-infected patients and healthy controls. TCRdb redid the calling of the 5' RACE reads with MiXCR, one entry per CDR3 protein. The sample includes roughly 70,000 distinct CDR3 sequences, about 17% seen only once; the top ten take approximately 5%. Input material: CD4+ T cells from blood. The receptor source for this set is a human donor in good health.

Many counts were recorded for this clonotype. Written as DNA, the CDR3 is TGCGCCAGCAGCCAAGTTAGCGGCCAAGAGACCCAGTACTTC. It translates to CASSQVSGQETQYF. The chain carries TRBV4-3 and TRBJ2-5; tentative D call: TRBD2 (6 bases). Trimming took 1 base from V and 1 from J, leaving 7 bases between them. This CDR3 contains 14 residues. Germline loops: CDR1 LGHNA, CDR2 YSLEER.

In its sample, this clonotype was seen many times. The V call is TRBV6-1, the J call TRBJ1-5, with D unclear. Germline V gives CDR1 MNHNS, CDR2 SASEGT. This CDR3 contains 13 residues. V was trimmed by 2 bases and J by 7 bases, leaving 9 bases between them. The CDR3 protein is CASSEILGQPQHF. DNA for the CDR3: TGTGCCAGCAGTGAAATCCTGGGGCAGCCCCAGCATTTT.

The rearrangement uses TRBV30 and TRBJ2-1; 12 nucleotides match TRBD2. Trimming removed 0 bases from V and 7 bases from J; junction bases left unmatched: 13. Germline CDR1 reads GTSNPN; CDR2 reads SVGIG (reference sequence). The CDR3 spans 18 residues. CDR3 coding DNA: TGTGCCTGGAGTGTGGTTAGGACTAGCGGGAAATACGGAAATGAGCAGTTCTTC. As protein: CAWSVVRTSGKYGNEQFF. Full variable domain (missing parts from reference TRBV30 and TRBJ2-1): SQTIHQWPATLVQPVGSPLSLECTVEGTSNPNLYWYRQAAGRGLQLLFYSVGIGQISSEVPQNLSASRPQDRQFILSSKKLLLSDSGFYLCAWSVVRTSGKYGNEQFFGPGTRLTVL.

V gene TRBV7-2 combines with J gene TRBJ2-5, with a possible D match to TRBD2 (7 bases). V was clipped by 5 bases and J by 3 bases, with 13 bases between them. The CDR3 length is 14 residues. The germline CDR1 and CDR2 sequences are SGHTA and FQGNSA. CDR3 protein: CASSRGLAEETQYF. The CDR3 DNA sequence: TGTGCCAGCAGCCGGGGGCTAGCGGAAGAGACCCAGTACTTC.

This chain connects TRBV7-9 to TRBJ2-6; 9 bases align to TRBD2. V gave up 5 bases and J gave up 0 bases; unmatched junction bases: 8. CDR3 length: 18 residues. CDR1 is SEHNR and CDR2 is FQNEAQ in the germline V gene (reference sequence). CDR3 region: CASSHPGTSHSGANVLTF. CDR3 DNA sequence: TGTGCCAGCAGCCACCCTGGGACTAGCCACTCTGGGGCCAACGTCCTGACTTTC. Based on the CDR3 plus reference TRBV7-9 and TRBJ2-6, the full variable domain is DTGVSQNPRHKITKRGQNVTFRCDPISEHNRLYWYRQTLGQGPEFLTYFQNEAQLEKSRLLSDRFSAERPKGSFSTLEIQRTEQGDSAMYLCASSHPGTSHSGANVLTFGAGSRLTVL.

The chain joins TRBV18 to TRBJ1-2; 7 nucleotides match TRBD1. This CDR3 comprises 14 residues. With V trimmed by 5 bases and J by 0 bases, 3 bases remained unmatched. The germline V gene has CDR1 KGHSH and CDR2 LQKENI. The CDR3 region has the DNA TGTGCCAGCTCATCGGACAGGACTAACTATGGCTACACCTTC. The encoded protein is CASSSDRTNYGYTF.

This sequence joins TRBV2 and TRBJ1-5; D call uncertain. The CDR3 totals 16 residues. Between the trimmed V and J ends, which lost 5 bases and 2 bases, there was a span of 16 bases. Germline values: CDR1 SNHLY, CDR2 FYNNEI. The CDR3 sequence: CASSSQRAMGNQPQHF. CDR3 nucleotides: TGTGCCAGCAGTTCACAGCGGGCGATGGGCAATCAGCCCCAGCATTTT.

The sample holds a few counts of this clonotype. The V gene is TRBV5-1, the J gene TRBJ1-2; D uncertain. The CDR3 is 14 residues long. Germline V gives CDR1 SGHRS, CDR2 YFSETQ. V shed 7 bases and J shed 3 bases, with 16 bases lying between them. CDR3 bases: TGCGCCAGCCTTTCCAATGGGGTCGACTATGGCTACACCTTC. Amino acids: CASLSNGVDYGYTF.

This clonotype was seen repeatedly, ten times or more. The V and J genes are TRBV5-1 and TRBJ1-1; D is perhaps TRBD1 (5 bases). Per the germline V gene, CDR1 is SGHRS and CDR2 is YFSETQ. V was cut by 3 bases and J by 6 bases, with 15 bases left in between. This CDR3 contains 14 residues. This CDR3 reads CASSWSGRGSEAFF. CDR3 nucleotides: TGCGCCAGCAGCTGGAGCGGCCGGGGGTCTGAAGCTTTCTTT.

This clonotype was picked up many times. This rearrangement joins TRBV4-3 to TRBJ1-1, with D unresolved. This CDR3 comprises 13 residues. Germline values: CDR1 LGHNA, CDR2 YSLEER. V gave up 0 bases and J gave up 4 bases, with 6 bases separating them. The CDR3 protein is CASSQDRSTEAFF. The CDR3 coding sequence is TGCGCCAGCAGCCAAGATCGTAGCACTGAAGCTTTCTTT.

This rearrangement joins TRBV7-2 to TRBJ1-6; tentatively, D is TRBD1 (5 bases). The ends were cut back, 5 bases at V and 9 bases at J, with 14 bases in the middle. From germline, CDR1 is SGHTA and CDR2 FQGNSA. CDR3 length: 14 residues. CDR3 DNA: TGTGCCAGCAGCCAGGGTGGGTCTATTTCACCCCTCCACTTT. It encodes CASSQGGSISPLHF.

This clonotype was seen repeatedly, ten times or more. This chain joins TRBV10-3 and TRBJ1-1; TRBD1 matches 8 bases. V trimming: 6 bases; J trimming: 2 bases; junction bases outside the gene matches: 5. CDR1 is ENHRY, CDR2 SYGVKD, per germline. This CDR3 spans 14 amino acids. CDR3 nucleotide sequence: TGTGCCATCAGGGAGACAGGGGTTAACACTGAAGCTTTCTTT. Translating gives CAIRETGVNTEAFF.

This clonotype was observed a few times. V usage is TRBV7-2 and J usage is TRBJ2-5; D uncertain. V lost 5 bases, J lost 1 base, and 11 bases lay in between. The CDR3 covers 14 residues. Germline CDR1 SGHTA, CDR2 FQGNSA. As DNA, the CDR3 is TGTGCCAGCAGCAAAGGGCAGGTCCAAGAGACCCAGTACTTC. Translated, it gives CASSKGQVQETQYF. The full variable domain, in which reference TRBV7-2 and TRBJ2-5 provide the parts outside the CDR3, is GAGVSQSPSNKVTEKGKDVELRCDPISGHTALYWYRQSLGQGLEFLIYFQGNSAPDKSGLPSDRFSAERTGGSVSTLTIQRTQQEDSAVYLCASSKGQVQETQYFGPGTRLLVL.

This clonotype was counted ten times or more. The chain recombines TRBV7-9 with TRBJ2-1; D is uncertain. Germline assignment: CDR1 SEHNR and CDR2 FQNEAQ (reference sequence). V was clipped by 8 bases and J by 5 bases, with 10 bases between them. The CDR3 is 12 residues long. The CDR3 DNA reads TGTGCCAGCTTAGGGATTAACAATGAGCAGTTCTTC. It encodes CASLGINNEQFF. The whole variable domain, remainder taken from reference TRBV7-9 and TRBJ2-1, is DTGVSQNPRHKITKRGQNVTFRCDPISEHNRLYWYRQTLGQGPEFLTYFQNEAQLEKSRLLSDRFSAERPKGSFSTLEIQRTEQGDSAMYLCASLGINNEQFFGPGTRLTVL.

There are a few counts of this clonotype. The chain carries TRBV5-1 and TRBJ1-4; no definite D call. V lost 0 bases to trimming and J lost 7 bases, with 10 bases between them. Germline V CDR1 and CDR2: SGHRS, YFSETQ. The length of the CDR3 is 14 residues. Here the CDR3 DNA reads TGCGCCAGCAGCTTGGGTCCCGGTGGTGAAAAACTGTTTTTT. Translating it yields CASSLGPGGEKLFF.

The chain is built from TRBV25-1 and TRBJ1-4, with 7 positions matching TRBD1. The V gene end was trimmed by 6 bases and the J gene end by 10 bases; junction bases not matched to a gene: 11. Per germline, CDR1 MGHDK and CDR2 SYGVNS. CDR3 length equals 14 residues. The CDR3 coding sequence is TGTGCCAGCAGAGCGTCCGGGACAGTACGAAAACTGTTTTTT. It specifies CASRASGTVRKLFF.

This clonotype has just a few counts. The chain has TRBV3-1 and TRBJ1-1; TRBD1 agrees at 8 bases. This CDR3 has 17 amino acids. V lost 1 base to trimming and J lost 4 bases; unmatched junction nucleotides: 11. The V gene's germline CDR1 is LGHDT and CDR2 YNNKEL (reference sequence). Here the CDR3 DNA reads TGTGCCAGCAGCCAAGGCCAGGGGGCCCGAAGCCGCACTGAAGCTTTCTTT. Its protein is CASSQGQGARSRTEAFF.

The chain couples TRBV9 to TRBJ1-6; D remains unclear. The CDR3 covers 12 residues. Trimming stripped 7 bases from V and 7 bases from J, with 9 bases between. The germline gives CDR1 SGDLS, CDR2 YYNGEE. The CDR3 loop reads CASGSENSPLHF. The CDR3 nucleotides read TGTGCCAGCGGAAGTGAGAATTCACCCCTCCACTTT.